These 9 T cell receptor beta chains came from one sample sequenced in a study of blood T cell repertoires in COVID-19. Here immunoSEQ multiplex PCR was the method, and the copy in TCRdb shows in-frame clones only, minus some. The sample lists about 250,000 clones; about 83% were seen once. Sequencing was performed on peripheral blood. All receptors derive from a man aged 50 to 60 with acute or convalescent COVID-19.

V gene TRBV9 combines with J gene TRBJ1-1; D is unresolved. The CDR3 has 13 residues. Germline V CDR1 and CDR2: SGDLS, YYNGEE. Between the trimmed V and J ends, which lost 2 bases and 3 bases, there was a span of 8 bases. The DNA for the CDR3 is TGTGCCAGCAGCGTGATGGGCTACACTGAAGCTTTCTTT. Its protein is CASSVMGYTEAFF.

This clone was seen once. The V and J genes are TRBV7-6 and TRBJ2-5, with D possibly being TRBD1 (6 bases). The CDR3 length is 15 residues. The V gene's germline CDR1 is SGHVS and CDR2 FNYEAQ. The V gene lost 7 bases and the J gene lost 4 bases, with 19 bases spanning the gap. The CDR3 nucleotides read TGTGCCAGCACAAAACAGGGTGCAGGGCGAGAGACCCAGTACTTC. Its protein is CASTKQGAGRETQYF.

The chain carries TRBV19 and TRBJ1-2; D ambiguous. The germline CDR1 and CDR2 sequences are LNHDA and SQIVND (reference sequence). V shed 7 bases and J shed 4 bases, with 7 bases lying between them. The CDR3 extends over 11 amino acids. CDR3 amino acids: CASNFRYGYTF. The CDR3 nucleotides read TGTGCCAGTAATTTCCGCTATGGCTACACCTTC.

The rearrangement uses TRBV19 and TRBJ1-6, with D unresolved. Deletions cut 5 bases from V and 7 bases from J, with 15 bases between. Germline V gene sequence: CDR1 LNHDA, CDR2 SQIVND (reference sequence). This CDR3 is 15 amino acids long. The CDR3 region has the DNA TGTGCCAGTAGTCCCGCCCCTATTTTGAATTCACCCCTCCACTTT. Its protein product is CASSPAPILNSPLHF.

CDR3 amino acids: CASSYSLDSSYEQYF. The CDR3 coding sequence is TGTGCCAGCAGTTACTCCCTCGACTCTTCCTACGAGCAGTACTTC. The chain employs TRBV6-6 and TRBJ2-7; D gene ambiguous. The CDR3 covers 15 residues. V gave up 0 bases and J gave up 1 base, with 10 bases separating them. Germline-derived CDR1 and CDR2 are MNHNY and SVGAGI (reference sequence).

The chain links TRBV7-3 to TRBJ2-1, with D tentatively TRBD1 (5 bases). The V and J ends lost 6 bases and 1 base respectively, with 10 bases between them. Germline V lookup: CDR1 SGHTA, CDR2 FQGTGA. The CDR3 is made up of 14 amino acids. The CDR3 protein is CASRPTVSYNEQFF. CDR3 in DNA: TGTGCCAGCAGGCCGACAGTTTCCTACAATGAGCAGTTCTTC.

The genes are TRBV13 and TRBJ2-7; TRBD2 agrees at 7 bases. The V and J ends lost 6 bases and 0 bases, in that order; junction bases with no gene match: 11. The CDR3 contains 16 residues. Looked up from germline, CDR1 is PRHDT and CDR2 is FYEKMQ (reference sequence). This CDR3 is CASSLRGGGHSYEQYF. For the CDR3, the DNA is TGTGCCAGCAGTTTAAGGGGCGGGGGTCACTCCTACGAGCAGTACTTC. Drawing the rest from reference TRBV13 and TRBJ2-7, the complete variable domain is AAGVIQSPRHLIKEKRETATLKCYPIPRHDTVYWYQQGPGQDPQFLISFYEKMQSDKGSIPDRFSAQQFSDYHSELNMSSLELGDSALYFCASSLRGGGHSYEQYFGPGTRLTVT.

This clone was seen more than once but under ten times. V usage is TRBV6-2 or TRBV6-3 and J usage is TRBJ1-5, with D unclear. The CDR3 consists of 12 residues. Germline loops: CDR1 MNHEY, CDR2 SVGEGT. V lost 2 bases to trimming and J lost 9 bases, with 8 bases between them. CDR3 coding DNA: TGTGCCAGCAGTTACCAGTTAAGGCCCCAGCATTTT. This codes for CASSYQLRPQHF.

This chain joins TRBV25-1 and TRBJ2-7, with a possible D match to TRBD2 (5 bases). The V gene's germline CDR1 is MGHDK and CDR2 SYGVNS. Trimming pared 6 bases from V and 2 bases from J, leaving 11 bases between. The CDR3 runs to 13 residues. The chain's CDR3 is CASSWPGTYEQYF. DNA of the CDR3: TGTGCCAGCAGCTGGCCCGGGACCTACGAGCAGTACTTC.